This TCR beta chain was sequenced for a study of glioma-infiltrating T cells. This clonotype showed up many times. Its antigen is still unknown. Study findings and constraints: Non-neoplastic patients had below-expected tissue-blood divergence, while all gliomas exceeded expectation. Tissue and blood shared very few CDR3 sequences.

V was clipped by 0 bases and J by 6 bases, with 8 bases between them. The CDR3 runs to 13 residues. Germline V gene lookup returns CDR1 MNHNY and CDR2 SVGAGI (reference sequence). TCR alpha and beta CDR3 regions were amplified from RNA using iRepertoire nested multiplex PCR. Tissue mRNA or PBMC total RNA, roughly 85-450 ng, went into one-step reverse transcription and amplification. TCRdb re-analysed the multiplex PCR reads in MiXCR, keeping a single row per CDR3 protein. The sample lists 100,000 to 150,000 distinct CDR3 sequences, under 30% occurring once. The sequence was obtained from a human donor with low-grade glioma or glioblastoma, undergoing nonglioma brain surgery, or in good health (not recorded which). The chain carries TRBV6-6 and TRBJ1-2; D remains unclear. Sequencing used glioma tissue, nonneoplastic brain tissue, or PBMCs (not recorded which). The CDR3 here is CASSYSTRNGYTF. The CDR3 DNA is TGTGCCAGCAGTTACTCGACCAGGAATGGCTACACCTTC.